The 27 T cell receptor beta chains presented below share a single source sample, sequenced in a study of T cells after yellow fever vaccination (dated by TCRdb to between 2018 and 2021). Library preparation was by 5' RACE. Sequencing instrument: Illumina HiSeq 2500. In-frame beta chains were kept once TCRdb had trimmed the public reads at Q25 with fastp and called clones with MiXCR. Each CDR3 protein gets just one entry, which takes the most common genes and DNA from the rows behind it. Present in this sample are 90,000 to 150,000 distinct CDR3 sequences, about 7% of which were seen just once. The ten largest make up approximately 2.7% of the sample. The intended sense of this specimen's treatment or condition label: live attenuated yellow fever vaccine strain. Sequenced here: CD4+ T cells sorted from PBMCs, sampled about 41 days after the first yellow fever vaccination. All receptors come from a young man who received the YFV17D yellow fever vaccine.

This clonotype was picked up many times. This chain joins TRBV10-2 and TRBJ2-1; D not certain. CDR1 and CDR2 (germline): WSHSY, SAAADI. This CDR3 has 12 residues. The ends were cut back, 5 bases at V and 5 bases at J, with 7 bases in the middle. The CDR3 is CASSPTDNEQFF. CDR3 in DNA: TGCGCCAGCAGTCCGACGGACAATGAGCAGTTCTTC.

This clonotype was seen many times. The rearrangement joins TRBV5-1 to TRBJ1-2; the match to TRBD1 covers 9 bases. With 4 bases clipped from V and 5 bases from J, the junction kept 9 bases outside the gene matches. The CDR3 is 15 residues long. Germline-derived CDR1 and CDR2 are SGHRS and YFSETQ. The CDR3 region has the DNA TGCGCCAGCAGCCCGGACAGGGGCCACTTATATGGCTACACCTTC. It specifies CASSPDRGHLYGYTF. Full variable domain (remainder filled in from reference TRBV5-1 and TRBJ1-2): KAGVTQTPRYLIKTRGQQVTLSCSPISGHRSVSWYQQTPGQGLQFLFEYFSETQRNKGNFPGRFSGRQFSNSRSEMNVSTLELGDSALYLCASSPDRGHLYGYTFGSGTRLTVV.

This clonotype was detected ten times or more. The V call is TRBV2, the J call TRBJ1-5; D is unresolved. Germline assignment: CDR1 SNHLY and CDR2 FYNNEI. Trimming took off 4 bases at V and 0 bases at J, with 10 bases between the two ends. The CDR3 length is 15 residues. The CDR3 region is CASSADGHSNQPQHF. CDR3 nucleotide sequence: TGTGCCAGCAGTGCGGACGGCCATAGCAATCAGCCCCAGCATTTT.

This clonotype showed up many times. CDR3 coding DNA: TGTGCCAGCGGAAGCAGGGGTGGCGGGGAGCTGTTTTTT. Amino acid sequence: CASGSRGGGELFF. J is TRBJ2-2 and V is TRBV3-1; TRBD1 might be the D (6 bases). V was clipped by 8 bases and J by 7 bases, with 14 bases between them. The length of the CDR3 is 13 residues. The germline V gene encodes CDR1 LGHDT and CDR2 YNNKEL (reference sequence).

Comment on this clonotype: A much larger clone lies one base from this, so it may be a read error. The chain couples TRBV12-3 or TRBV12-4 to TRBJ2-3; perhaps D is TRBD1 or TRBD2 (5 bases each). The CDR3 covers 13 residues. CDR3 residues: CASILGGADKQYF. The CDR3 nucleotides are TGTGCCAGCATTCTTGGGGGAGCAGATAAGCAGTATTTT.

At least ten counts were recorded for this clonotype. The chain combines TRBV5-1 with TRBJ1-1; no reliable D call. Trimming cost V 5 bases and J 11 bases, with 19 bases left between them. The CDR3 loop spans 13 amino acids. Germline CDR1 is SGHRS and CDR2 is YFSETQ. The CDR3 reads CASSTGASRNAFF. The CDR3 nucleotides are TGCGCCAGCAGTACGGGCGCCTCTCGGAATGCTTTCTTT.

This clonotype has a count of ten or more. CDR3 sequence reads: CSASGGPYNEQFF. The CDR3 nucleotides are TGCAGTGCTAGCGGGGGTCCGTACAATGAGCAGTTCTTC. The chain employs TRBV20-1 and TRBJ2-1, with a tentative D call TRBD2 (6 bases). The CDR3 has 13 amino acids. The V end lost 3 bases, the J end lost 4 bases, and 10 bases lay between the germline ends. Germline V gene lookup returns CDR1 DFQATT and CDR2 SNEGSKA (reference sequence).

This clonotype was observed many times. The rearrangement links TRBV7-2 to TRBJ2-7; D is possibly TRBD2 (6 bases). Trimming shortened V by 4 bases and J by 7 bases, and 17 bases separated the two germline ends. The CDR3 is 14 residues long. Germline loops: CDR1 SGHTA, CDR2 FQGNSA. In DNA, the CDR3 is TGTGCCAGCAGCTCCGGGACTGGGATAGGGGAGCAGTACTTC. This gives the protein CASSSGTGIGEQYF.

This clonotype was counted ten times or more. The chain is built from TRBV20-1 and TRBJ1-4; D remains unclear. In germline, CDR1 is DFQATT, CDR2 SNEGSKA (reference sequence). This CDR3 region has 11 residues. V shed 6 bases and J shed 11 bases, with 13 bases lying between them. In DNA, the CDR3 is TGCAGTGCCCCGGTGGCCGAGAAACTGTTTTTT. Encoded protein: CSAPVAEKLFF.

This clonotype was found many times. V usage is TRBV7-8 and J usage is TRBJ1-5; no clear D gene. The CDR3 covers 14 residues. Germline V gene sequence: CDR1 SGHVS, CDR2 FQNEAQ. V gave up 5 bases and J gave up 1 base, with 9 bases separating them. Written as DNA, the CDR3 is TGTGCCAGCAGCCGGGATCTGAGCAATCAGCCCCAGCATTTT. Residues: CASSRDLSNQPQHF.

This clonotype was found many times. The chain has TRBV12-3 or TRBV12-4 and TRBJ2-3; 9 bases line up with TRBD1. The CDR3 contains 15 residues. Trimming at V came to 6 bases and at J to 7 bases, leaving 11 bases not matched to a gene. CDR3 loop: CASSLDRGGRNTQYF. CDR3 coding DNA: TGTGCCAGCAGCCTCGACAGGGGGGGCAGAAATACGCAGTATTTT.

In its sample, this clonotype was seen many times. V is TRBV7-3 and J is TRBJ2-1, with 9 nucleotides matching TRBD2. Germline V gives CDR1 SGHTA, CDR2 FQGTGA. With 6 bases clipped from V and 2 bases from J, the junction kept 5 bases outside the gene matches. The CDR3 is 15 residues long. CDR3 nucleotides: TGTGCCAGCAGTCCCAGCGGGGGGACCTACAATGAGCAGTTCTTC. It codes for CASSPSGGTYNEQFF.

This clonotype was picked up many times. Written as DNA, the CDR3 is TGTGCCAGCAGCTCAATCGGGGGTAGCGGGGTCGATACGCAGTATTTT. Translation gives CASSSIGGSGVDTQYF. J is TRBJ2-3 and V is TRBV7-2; 8 bases align to TRBD2. CDR3 length: 16 amino acids. Looked up from germline, CDR1 is SGHTA and CDR2 is FQGNSA. V lost 4 bases to trimming and J lost 6 bases; unmatched junction nucleotides: 12.

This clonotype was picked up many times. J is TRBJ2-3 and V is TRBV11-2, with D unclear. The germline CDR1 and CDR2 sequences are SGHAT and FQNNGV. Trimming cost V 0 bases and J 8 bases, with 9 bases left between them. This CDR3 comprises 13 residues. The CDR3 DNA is TGTGCCAGCAGCTTAGATTTACCGGGTACGCAGTATTTT. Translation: CASSLDLPGTQYF.

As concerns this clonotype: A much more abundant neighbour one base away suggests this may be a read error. This CDR3 reads CASSFKQGTDTQYF. Written as DNA, the CDR3 is TGCGCCAGCAGCTTCAAGCAGGGGACAGATACGCAGTATTTT. This chain uses TRBV5-1 with TRBJ2-3, with D perhaps matching TRBD1 (6 bases). In germline, CDR1 is SGHRS, CDR2 YFSETQ. The CDR3 is 14 residues long. V dropped 2 bases and J dropped 3 bases, with 10 bases sitting between them.

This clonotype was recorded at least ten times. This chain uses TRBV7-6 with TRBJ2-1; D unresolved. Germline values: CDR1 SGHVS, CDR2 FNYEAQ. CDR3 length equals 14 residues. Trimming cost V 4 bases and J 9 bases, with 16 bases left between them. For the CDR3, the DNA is TGTGCCAGCAGCTCGTCTTATGAGATTAGTGAGCAGTTCTTC. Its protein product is CASSSSYEISEQFF. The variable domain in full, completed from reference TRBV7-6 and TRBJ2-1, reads GAGVSQSPRYKVTKRGQDVALRCDPISGHVSLYWYRQALGQGPEFLTYFNYEAQQDKSGLPNDRFSAERPEGSISTLTIQRTEQRDSAMYRCASSSSYEISEQFFGPGTRLTVL.

Here the CDR3 DNA reads TGCGCCAGCAAGCTAGCGGGTTCAGATACGCAGTATTTT. Its protein product is CASKLAGSDTQYF. The chain links TRBV4-3 to TRBJ2-3; 8 bases are shared with TRBD2. CDR3 length equals 13 residues. V gave up 7 bases and J gave up 4 bases; unmatched junction bases: 4. The V gene's germline CDR1 is LGHNA and CDR2 YSLEER.

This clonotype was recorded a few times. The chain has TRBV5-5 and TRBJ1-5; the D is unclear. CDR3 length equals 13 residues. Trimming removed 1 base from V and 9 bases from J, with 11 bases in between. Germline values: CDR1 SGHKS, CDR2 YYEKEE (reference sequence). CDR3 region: CASSLYPDGPQHF. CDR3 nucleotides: TGTGCCAGCAGCTTGTATCCGGATGGGCCCCAGCATTTT.

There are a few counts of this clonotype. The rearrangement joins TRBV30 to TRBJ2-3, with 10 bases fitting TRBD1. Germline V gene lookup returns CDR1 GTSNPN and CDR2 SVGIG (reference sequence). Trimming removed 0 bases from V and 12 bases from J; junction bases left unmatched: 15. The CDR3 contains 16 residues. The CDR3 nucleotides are TGTGCCTGGAGTGTACAGGGACAGGGGAGGTTCGGAATCCAGTATTTT. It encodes CAWSVQGQGRFGIQYF.

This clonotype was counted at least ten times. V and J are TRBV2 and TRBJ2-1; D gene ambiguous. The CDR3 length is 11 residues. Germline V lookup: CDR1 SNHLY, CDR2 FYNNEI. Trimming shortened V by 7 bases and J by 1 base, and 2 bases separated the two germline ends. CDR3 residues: CASKSYNEQFF. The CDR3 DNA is TGTGCCAGCAAGTCCTACAATGAGCAGTTCTTC.

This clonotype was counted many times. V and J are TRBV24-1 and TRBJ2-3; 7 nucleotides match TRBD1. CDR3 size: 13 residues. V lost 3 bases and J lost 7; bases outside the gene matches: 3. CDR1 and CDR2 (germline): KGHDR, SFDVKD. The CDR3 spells CATSDGTAHTQYF. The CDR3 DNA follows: TGTGCCACCAGTGATGGGACAGCACATACGCAGTATTTT.

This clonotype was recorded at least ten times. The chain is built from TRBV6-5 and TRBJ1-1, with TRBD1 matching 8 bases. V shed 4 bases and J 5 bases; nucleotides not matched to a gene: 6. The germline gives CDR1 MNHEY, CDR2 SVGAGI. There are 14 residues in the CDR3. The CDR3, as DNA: TGTGCCAGCAGTTTCAGGGGGCGAGAGACTGAAGCTTTCTTT. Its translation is CASSFRGRETEAFF.

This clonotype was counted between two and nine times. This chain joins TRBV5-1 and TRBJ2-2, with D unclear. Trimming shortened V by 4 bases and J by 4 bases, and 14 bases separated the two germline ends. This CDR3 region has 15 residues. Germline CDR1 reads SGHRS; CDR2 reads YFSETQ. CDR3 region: CASSTGFWGTGELFF. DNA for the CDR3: TGCGCCAGCAGCACTGGCTTCTGGGGCACCGGGGAGCTGTTTTTT.

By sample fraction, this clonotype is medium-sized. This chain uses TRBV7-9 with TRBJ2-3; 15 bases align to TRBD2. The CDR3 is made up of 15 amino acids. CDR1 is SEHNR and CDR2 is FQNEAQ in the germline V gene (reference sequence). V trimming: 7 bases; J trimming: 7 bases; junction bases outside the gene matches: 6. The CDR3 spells CASTLGTSGRHTQYF. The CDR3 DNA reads TGTGCCAGCACCTTGGGGACTAGCGGGAGGCATACGCAGTATTTT.

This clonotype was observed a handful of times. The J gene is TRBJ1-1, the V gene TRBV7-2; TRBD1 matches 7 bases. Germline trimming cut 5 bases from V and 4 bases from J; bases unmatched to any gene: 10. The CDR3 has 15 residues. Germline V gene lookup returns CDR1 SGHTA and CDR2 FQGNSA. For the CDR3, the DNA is TGTGCCAGCAGCATTAGGGGGCAGGGATCCACTGAAGCTTTCTTT. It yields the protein CASSIRGQGSTEAFF.

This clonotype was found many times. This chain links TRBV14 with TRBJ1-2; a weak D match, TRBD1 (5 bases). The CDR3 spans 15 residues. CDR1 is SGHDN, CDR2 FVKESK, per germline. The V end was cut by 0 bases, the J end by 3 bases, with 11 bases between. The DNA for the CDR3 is TGTGCCAGCAGCCAAGATCGGTCGGGGGACTATGGCTACACCTTC. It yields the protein CASSQDRSGDYGYTF.

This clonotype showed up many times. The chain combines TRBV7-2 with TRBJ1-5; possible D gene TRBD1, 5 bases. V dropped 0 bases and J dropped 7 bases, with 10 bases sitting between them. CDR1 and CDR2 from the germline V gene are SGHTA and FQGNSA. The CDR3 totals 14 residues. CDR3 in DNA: TGTGCCAGCAGCTTAGCGGGGGTCGAGCAGCCCCAGCATTTT. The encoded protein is CASSLAGVEQPQHF. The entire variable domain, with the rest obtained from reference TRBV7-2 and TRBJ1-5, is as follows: GAGVSQSPSNKVTEKGKDVELRCDPISGHTALYWYRQSLGQGLEFLIYFQGNSAPDKSGLPSDRFSAERTGGSVSTLTIQRTQQEDSAVYLCASSLAGVEQPQHFGDGTRLSIL.